This TCR beta chain was captured in a study of cytomegalovirus exposure and HLA in healthy donors. The overall study: Caucasian-associated ancestry cluster membership applied to 75% to 85% of approximately 400 genotyped donors.

There are 13 residues in the CDR3. Trimming took off 2 bases at V and 7 bases at J, with 11 bases between the two ends. Germline V CDR1 and CDR2: MNHEY, SMNVEV (reference sequence). Note on this clone: What it binds is not known.

Findings and limits, study-wide: Rare TCR sequences dominated, though some public TCRs recurred in many donors.

Primers included in the PCR were 60 Vbeta and 13 Jbeta primers. Using immunoSEQ multiplex PCR, the repertoire was profiled, and TCRdb retains in-frame clones only, with some absent. In the table there are some 150,000 clones, less than 85% of which are singletons. The chain uses TRBV27 and TRBJ1-2; possibly TRBD1 for D (5 bases). This receptor was taken from a man aged 35 to 55 in good health and CMV-seronegative. Sample: PBMCs. The CDR3 region has the DNA TGTGCCAGCAGTTTAGGAGGGGTGGGTGGCTACACCTTC. Its protein is CASSLGGVGGYTF.